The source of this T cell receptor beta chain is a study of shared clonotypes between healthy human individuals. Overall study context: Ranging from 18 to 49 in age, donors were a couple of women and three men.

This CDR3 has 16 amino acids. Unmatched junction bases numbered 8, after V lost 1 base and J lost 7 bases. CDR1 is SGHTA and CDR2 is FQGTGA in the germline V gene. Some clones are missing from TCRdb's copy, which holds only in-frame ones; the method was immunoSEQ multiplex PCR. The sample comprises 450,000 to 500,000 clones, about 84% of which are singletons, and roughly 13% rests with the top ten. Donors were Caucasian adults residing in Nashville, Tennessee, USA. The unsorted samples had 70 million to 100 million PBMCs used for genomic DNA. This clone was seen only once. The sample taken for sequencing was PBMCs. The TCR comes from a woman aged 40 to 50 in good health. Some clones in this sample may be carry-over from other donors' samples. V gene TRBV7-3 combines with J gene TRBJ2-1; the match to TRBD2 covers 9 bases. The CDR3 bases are TGTGCCAGCAGCTTAATTCCCGGACTAGCGACGAATGAGCAGTTCTTC. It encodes CASSLIPGLATNEQFF.